This TCR beta chain was found in a study of cytomegalovirus exposure and HLA in healthy donors (dated by TCRdb to 2016 to 2017). With regard to the full study: In an earlier analysis of under 600 of the donors, 276 Gb of sequence data and approximately 100 million unique TCR beta sequences from some 170 million T cells were reported. An early release covering about 600 HLA-typed donors comprised roughly 300 gigabases of sequencing data and tens of millions of unique TCR sequences. Of the roughly 400 genotyped donors, around 81% fell in the genetic ancestry cluster associated with self-reported Caucasian donors. The study was designed to test whether signatures of past pathogen exposure could be identified by cataloging public T cell receptors. The study used immunosequencing to profile the T cell repertoires of approximately 650 subjects and linked those repertoires to cytomegalovirus serostatus. In addition to the first cohort of several hundred subjects, a separate validation cohort of around 110 different subjects was used. To predict cytomegalovirus infection status, the study combined high-throughput TCR immunosequencing, statistical association of individual TCRs with disease status, and machine learning. In a later analysis, previously published TCR beta repertoires from several hundred donors were re-analyzed and high-resolution HLA genotyping was added so that TCR occurrence patterns could be studied. The later analysis used no new phenotypic data to find candidate immune exposures, relying instead on TCR beta sequences and their occurrence across donors. An earlier analysis of about 620 of the donors applied high-throughput TCR beta sequencing to assess whether each TCR beta V gene segment acted as functional or pseudogenic. Donor age, sex, ethnicity and CMV serostatus were compiled together with the repertoire data. A later genetic analysis took genome-wide SNP genotypes for about 65% of the 666 donors and used that subset as a discovery cohort. All discovery cohort repertoires had been generated using a single sequencing platform. Class I and class II HLA loci were covered by the typing at four-digit resolution. Typing coverage differed by locus: A, B, C, DRB1 and DQB1 were typed in about 620-630 donors, DQA1 in about 550, DPA1 in 606, and DPB1 in about 450. About 5 DR-DQ haplotypes were handled as single units for association and clustering, since linkage in the cohort was strong. On average, roughly 250,000 unique TCR beta nucleotide sequences were sequenced per donor among a few hundred genotyped donors of the cohort, with roughly a sixth of those sequences being non-productive. The study at large found these results: In vitro tests confirmed that three of the cytomegalovirus-associated TCR beta chains recognize cytomegalovirus antigens. Most TCR sequences were seen in very few donors, while some public TCRs were found in many individuals. According to a later analysis, TCR association rates differed among HLA loci, with DRB1 alleles showing the most associated TCRs and HLA-C alleles showing the fewest. A later genetic analysis reported fewer N-insertions in productive TCRs among donors in an Asian-associated ancestry cluster than the roughly 620-donor mean. Approximately 16 rarely observed V segments, including chromosome 9 orphons, were excluded from the earlier analysis of just under 600 of the donors because counts were too low. Most CMV-associated TCR beta chains appeared to be HLA-restricted in a later analysis, and the HLA associations seemed to be driven largely by CMV exposure. The classifier was reported to diagnose cytomegalovirus status with high specificity and sensitivity in both the original and validation cohorts. Strong co-occurrence of HLA alleles, especially DR and DQ, made assigning TCR associations to individual alleles difficult. The presence/absence analyses assumed that sequencing depth was roughly uniform across donors, and that assumption may not be true. According to a later analysis, parvovirus B19, influenza, CMV and Epstein-Barr virus appeared linked to several top co-occurrence clusters. A cluster of highly shared sequence variants was judged likely to be a technical artifact of the sequencing pipeline. In a later genetic analysis, a missense DCLRE1C variant was associated with V-gene and J-gene trimming of TCR beta chains, and the association was replicated in an independent cohort. In an earlier analysis of roughly 560 of the donors, most TCR beta V segments were observed in productive rearrangements about 87% or about 30% of the time, broadly matching IMGT annotations. In the study, approximately 160 TCR beta chains were listed as associated with cytomegalovirus. Some IMGT-functional V segments, including TRBV6-2 and TRBV6-3, could not be distinguished by the 87-base-pair reads and were therefore excluded. Because HLA typing was missing for some donors at each locus, association tests included only the typed subset. Specific HLA alleles were associated with 15,000 to 20,000 TCR beta sequences at a false discovery rate of 0.05 in a later analysis. Correlated functional status among segregating V segments might be attributable to linkage disequilibrium, but an unknown experimental factor could not be ruled out. Immune exposure information for the cohort was limited to CMV serostatus. A further reported finding was that TCR beta sequences accurately predicted the HLA-A and HLA-B alleles for most subjects in the first cohort. This cohort had only TCR beta chains sequenced, and the lack of alpha or paired-chain data limited which features could be detected. Compared with equally common non-associated chains, HLA-associated TCR beta chains in a later analysis were more clonally expanded and had lower generation probabilities. The authors suggested that the approach could potentially be generalized to other disease states and immunological phenotypes.

This clone showed up just a few times. There is no known antigen for this receptor. No base-level quality is on record; no much larger clone is a single base apart. The cohort comprised some 700 healthy bone marrow donors. Cohort members were all nominally healthy when sampled, although unrecorded immune exposures were likely present. Of the 710 or so cohort members, 289 had a positive CMV serostatus and just over 350 had a negative one, while no CMV serostatus was recorded for the donor. A peripheral blood sample was provided by each donor, and peripheral blood mononuclear cells were used for TCR beta sequencing. Genomic DNA extraction from the blood cell samples was performed with the Qiagen DNeasy Blood Extraction Kit. The germline V gene supplies CDR1 SGHDT and CDR2 YYEEEE. Spanning cysteine to phenylalanine, the CDR3 consists of 16 amino acids. Only the CDR3 portion is preserved as DNA: 48 bases, with reading frame beginning at the first base. V and J are trimmed by 4 bases and 7 bases, and the gene matches miss 10 bases of the junction.

Library preparation used the immunoSEQ multiplex PCR assay. The multiplex PCR relied on a mix of 60 forward primers for TCR Vbeta segments and 13 reverse primers for TCR Jbeta segments. The CDR3 region of rearranged TCR beta genes was amplified from genomic DNA by a multiplex PCR assay. On the Illumina HiSeq System, the amplified TCR beta libraries were sequenced as 87-base-pair reads. As for how the authors treated the data: A later analysis tallied some 79 million unique TCR beta chains across the 600 to 700 repertoires, and about 12 million of those chains were shared by two or more donors. A nearest-neighbor algorithm error-corrected the raw reads and collapsed the reads into unique sequences, merging closely related sequences to remove PCR and sequencing errors. CDR3 sequences were aligned to IMGT reference sequences to assign V, D and J gene segments. Each retained sequence needed at least a six-nucleotide match to both a V gene segment and a J gene segment. Rearrangements were called productive when the CDR3 lacked stop codons and stayed in frame with V and J; all others were non-productive. Following IMGT convention, CDR3 was defined as the stretch from the second conserved V-encoded cysteine up to the conserved J-encoded phenylalanine. Sequences without an unambiguous match to a single V gene segment were excluded from the earlier analysis of about 630 of the donors. In an earlier analysis of more than 500 of the donors, a V segment was called functional when productive rearrangements were above 56.7%, and segregating when the standard deviation between donors exceeded 5%. A statistical classification framework was built to diagnose cytomegalovirus status from the catalog of TCR beta chain sequences. In a later analysis, TCR nucleotide sequences were compared against IMGT/GENE-DB human TR gene sequences so that V and J genes could be assigned. Using the TCRdist pipeline, a later analysis assigned CDR3 sequences along with most-parsimonious VDJ recombination scenarios. In a later analysis, every TCR beta chain was defined by the combination of its CDR3 amino acid sequence and its V-gene family, and reads without a unique V-gene family were dropped. To address suspected cross-contamination and a sequencing artifact, a later analysis removed some 620 highly shared, low-generation-probability nucleotide sequences. In a later analysis, a clonal expansion index was calculated for each public chain from normalized within-repertoire ranks of inferred template counts. In a later analysis, generation probabilities were computed with a VDJ recombination model fitted to out-of-frame rearrangements, and the resulting probabilities were checked against IGoR. In a later analysis, hypergeometric tests were used to score TCR-TCR, TCR-HLA and TCR-CMV co-occurrence, with a repertoire-size bias correction applied to TCR pairs. In a later analysis, false discovery rates were estimated by permuting HLA or CMV assignments 20 times. In a later analysis, co-occurring TCRs were grouped using DBSCAN, with TCRdist sequence similarity added in when clustering inside HLA-allele-positive subsets. Repertoires with fewer than 30,000 or more than 120,000 public chains, plus five repertoires with anomalous nucleotide sharing, were excluded from co-occurrence clustering. What TCRdb holds here is the immuneACCESS table cut down to in-frame rearrangements. Part of the clones is not present; checked against another copy, under half of the missing clones reflect an unresolved V gene, and the others are unexplained. V, J and clone size were drawn from that table, and D and trimming were deduced from the DNA. The sample includes under 200,000 clones, with around 85% observed a single time. Of the sample, about 2% falls within the top ten clones.

Sequenced: PBMCs. The receptor was derived from a human donor in good health. Here the chain combines TRBV5-6 and TRBJ2-2, with 10 bases matching TRBD1. The nucleotide sequence reads as follows: TGTGCCAGCAGCCACGTCCCGGGACAGGGGTTCGGGGAGCTGTTTTTT. This yields the protein CASSHVPGQGFGELFF.